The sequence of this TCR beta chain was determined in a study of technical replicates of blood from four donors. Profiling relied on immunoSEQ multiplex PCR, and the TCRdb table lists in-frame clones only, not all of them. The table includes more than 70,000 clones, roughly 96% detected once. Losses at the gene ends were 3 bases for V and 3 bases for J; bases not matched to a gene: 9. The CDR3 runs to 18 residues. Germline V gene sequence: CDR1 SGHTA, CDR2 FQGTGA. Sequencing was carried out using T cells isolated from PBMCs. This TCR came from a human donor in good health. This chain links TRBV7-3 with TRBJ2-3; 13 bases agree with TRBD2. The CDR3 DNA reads TGTGCCAGCAGCTTCCTCACTAGCGGGGGGGCCTTTACAGATACGCAGTATTTT. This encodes CASSFLTSGGAFTDTQYF. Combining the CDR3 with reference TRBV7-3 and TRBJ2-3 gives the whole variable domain GAGVSQTPSNKVTEKGKYVELRCDPISGHTALYWYRQSLGQGPEFLIYFQGTGAADDSGLPNDRFFAVRPEGSVSTLKIQRTERGDSAVYLCASSFLTSGGAFTDTQYFGPGTRLTVL.